This is a list of T cell receptor beta chains from one sample in a study of T cell responses to AZD1222 COVID-19 vaccine. The data were produced by immunoSEQ multiplex PCR, yet TCRdb's version contains in-frame clones alone and is incomplete. The repertoire holds about 66,000 clones, with 60% to 85% as singletons. The source was peripheral blood, collected 28 days after the second AZD1222 dose. The source of these receptors is an adult who received the AZD1222 COVID-19 vaccine. The conserved cysteine and the conserved F or W are not part of the CDR3 here. Fields, in order: V gene, D gene, CDR3 protein. The D gene is left open where the match is weak.

v_call: TRBV28; d_call: .; cdr3_aa: ASSRKGGEAF
v_call: TRBV24-1; d_call: .; cdr3_aa: ATSEGRIHGYT
v_call: TRBV19; d_call: TRBD1; cdr3_aa: ASVMRQGGGYT
v_call: TRBV15; d_call: .; cdr3_aa: ATSILRGTPDNEQF
v_call: TRBV4-1; d_call: TRBD2; cdr3_aa: ASSPGLADPYNEQF
v_call: TRBV28; d_call: .; cdr3_aa: ASTTADRIYEQY
v_call: TRBV27; d_call: .; cdr3_aa: ASSLLTGANVLT
v_call: TRBV7-3; d_call: .; cdr3_aa: ASSYGGSGPTDTQY
v_call: TRBV23-1; d_call: TRBD1; cdr3_aa: ASIPVNRGNEQY
v_call: TRBV4-2; d_call: .; cdr3_aa: ASSQDLGGGSGNTIY
v_call: TRBV3-1/TRBV3-2; d_call: .; cdr3_aa: ASSQKGGQPQH
v_call: TRBV30; d_call: .; cdr3_aa: AWSPRVETEAF
v_call: TRBV14; d_call: TRBD1; cdr3_aa: ASSQEGTGDYEQY
v_call: TRBV7-9; d_call: .; cdr3_aa: ASSWAGGQRGYT
v_call: TRBV10-3; d_call: .; cdr3_aa: ALRYRECEKLF
v_call: TRBV6-5; d_call: .; cdr3_aa: ASIRQPQETQY
v_call: TRBV3-1/TRBV3-2; d_call: TRBD1; cdr3_aa: ASSPGTGYREQY
v_call: TRBV6-5; d_call: TRBD1; cdr3_aa: ASSRRQGPHPQH
v_call: TRBV28; d_call: .; cdr3_aa: ASSLGREGEKLF
v_call: TRBV25-1; d_call: .; cdr3_aa: ASSETPETQY
v_call: TRBV7-8; d_call: .; cdr3_aa: ASSLAGDGADTQY
v_call: TRBV14; d_call: TRBD1; cdr3_aa: ASSHLTTGLGYGYT
v_call: TRBV6-2/TRBV6-3; d_call: .; cdr3_aa: ASSGAYTDTQY
v_call: TRBV27; d_call: .; cdr3_aa: ASSQRENTEAF
v_call: TRBV10-3; d_call: .; cdr3_aa: AISESQGNTGELF
v_call: TRBV27; d_call: .; cdr3_aa: ASRTGAVSEQY
v_call: TRBV5-4; d_call: .; cdr3_aa: ASSLDRSPGNSPLH
v_call: TRBV6-1; d_call: .; cdr3_aa: ASSEAGQEKPLH
v_call: TRBV27; d_call: TRBD1; cdr3_aa: ASSHRDRDGYT
v_call: TRBV7-3; d_call: TRBD1; cdr3_aa: ASSLTGVGTEAF
v_call: TRBV3-1/TRBV3-2; d_call: .; cdr3_aa: ASSPSDYYNEQF
v_call: TRBV10-3; d_call: TRBD2; cdr3_aa: AIGSGASTDTQY
v_call: TRBV2; d_call: .; cdr3_aa: ASKVQEKLF
v_call: TRBV5-4; d_call: .; cdr3_aa: ASSLAGAIYNEQF
v_call: TRBV28; d_call: .; cdr3_aa: ASRGASNEKLF
v_call: TRBV5-1; d_call: TRBD2; cdr3_aa: ASSLAGGPDEQF
v_call: TRBV7-6; d_call: TRBD2; cdr3_aa: ASSAQLAGGPDNEQF
v_call: TRBV5-1; d_call: TRBD1; cdr3_aa: ASSFIAGQDLRELF
v_call: TRBV7-9; d_call: .; cdr3_aa: ASSLTSGAGTEAF
v_call: TRBV25-1; d_call: .; cdr3_aa: ASSESWGLSGNTIY
v_call: TRBV9; d_call: .; cdr3_aa: ASSVATFTDTQY
v_call: TRBV10-2; d_call: TRBD1; cdr3_aa: ASTRQGGTGNTIY
v_call: TRBV6-5; d_call: TRBD1; cdr3_aa: ASSRDRVNNQPQH
v_call: TRBV14; d_call: TRBD1; cdr3_aa: ASSQPQGFHYNSPLH
v_call: TRBV6-6; d_call: .; cdr3_aa: ASSYGGGGQPQH